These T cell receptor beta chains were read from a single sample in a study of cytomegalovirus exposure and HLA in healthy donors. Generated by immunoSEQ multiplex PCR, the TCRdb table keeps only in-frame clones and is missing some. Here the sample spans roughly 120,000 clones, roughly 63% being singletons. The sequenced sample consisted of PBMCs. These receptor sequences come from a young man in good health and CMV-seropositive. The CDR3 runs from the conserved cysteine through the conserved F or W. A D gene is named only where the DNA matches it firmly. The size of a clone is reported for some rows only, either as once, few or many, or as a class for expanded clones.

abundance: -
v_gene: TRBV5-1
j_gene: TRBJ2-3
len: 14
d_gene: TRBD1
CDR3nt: TGCGCCAGCAGTCAGGACAGGGCCACAGATACGCAGTATTTT
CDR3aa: CASSQDRATDTQYF

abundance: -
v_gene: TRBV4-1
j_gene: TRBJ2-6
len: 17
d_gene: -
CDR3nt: TGCGCCAGCAGCCAAGTGGGGGCAGTGTCTGGGGCCAACGTCCTGACTTTC
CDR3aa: CASSQVGAVSGANVLTF

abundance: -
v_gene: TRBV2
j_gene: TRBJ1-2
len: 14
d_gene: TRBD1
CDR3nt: TGTGCCAGCAGAAGAGGACAGGGTAACTATGGCTACACCTTC
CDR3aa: CASRRGQGNYGYTF

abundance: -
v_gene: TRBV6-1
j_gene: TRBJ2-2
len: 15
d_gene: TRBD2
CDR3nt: TGTGCCAGCAGTGAATGGACTAGTGGGCCCGGGGAGCTGTTTTTT
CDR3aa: CASSEWTSGPGELFF

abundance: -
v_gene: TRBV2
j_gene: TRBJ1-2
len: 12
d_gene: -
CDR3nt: TGTGCCAGCAGTGAATTAGAATATGGCTACACCTTC
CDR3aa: CASSELEYGYTF

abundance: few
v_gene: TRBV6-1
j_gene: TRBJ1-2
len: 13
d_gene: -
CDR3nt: TGTGCCAGCAGTGAATCTCGGACAGATGGCTACACCTTC
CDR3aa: CASSESRTDGYTF

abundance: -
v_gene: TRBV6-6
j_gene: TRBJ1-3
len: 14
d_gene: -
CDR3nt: TGTGCCAGCAGTTACGCGGGTCTTGAAAACACCATATATTTT
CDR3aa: CASSYAGLENTIYF

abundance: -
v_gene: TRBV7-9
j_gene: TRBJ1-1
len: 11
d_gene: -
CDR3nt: TGTGCCAGCAGCCTTTACACTGAAGCTTTCTTT
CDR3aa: CASSLYTEAFF

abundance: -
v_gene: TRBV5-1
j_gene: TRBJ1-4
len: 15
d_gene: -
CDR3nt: TGCGCCAGCAGCCCCCTAGGGACTTCGGGTGAAAAACTGTTTTTT
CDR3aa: CASSPLGTSGEKLFF

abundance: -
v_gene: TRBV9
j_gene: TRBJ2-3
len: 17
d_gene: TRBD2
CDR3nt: TGTGCCAGCAGCGTAGTAGGGAGCGGGAGGGCCGCGAATACGCAGTATTTT
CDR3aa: CASSVVGSGRAANTQYF

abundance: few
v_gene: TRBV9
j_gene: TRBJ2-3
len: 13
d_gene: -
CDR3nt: TGTGCCAGCAGCGTAGATAGTTCTAGCCCGCAGTATTTT
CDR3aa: CASSVDSSSPQYF

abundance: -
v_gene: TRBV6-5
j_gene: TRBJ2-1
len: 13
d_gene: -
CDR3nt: TGTGCCAGCAGAGAGGGCTCCTACAATGAGCAGTTCTTC
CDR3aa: CASREGSYNEQFF

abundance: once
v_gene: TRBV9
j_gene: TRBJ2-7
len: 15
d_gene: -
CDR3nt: TGTGCCAGCAGCCCCAGCGGACAGCTGGGATCCAAGCAGTACTTC
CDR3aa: CASSPSGQLGSKQYF

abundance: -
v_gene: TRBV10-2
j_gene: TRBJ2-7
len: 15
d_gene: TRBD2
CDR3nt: TGCGCCAGCAGTGCCGGGACTAGCGGGAGTCGCGAGCAGTACTTC
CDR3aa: CASSAGTSGSREQYF

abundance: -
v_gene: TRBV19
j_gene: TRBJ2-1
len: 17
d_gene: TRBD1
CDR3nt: TGTGCCAGTAGTACCCCACAGGGGACACGTTATTTCGATGAGCAGTTCTTC
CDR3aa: CASSTPQGTRYFDEQFF

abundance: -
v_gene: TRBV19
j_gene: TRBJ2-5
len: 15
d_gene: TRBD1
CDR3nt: TGTGCCAGTAGTCGACAGGGGGCCGGCCAAGAGACCCAGTACTTC
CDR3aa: CASSRQGAGQETQYF

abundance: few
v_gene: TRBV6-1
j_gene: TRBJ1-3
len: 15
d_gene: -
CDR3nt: TGTGCCAGCAGTGCAGAGGAAAGCTCTGGAAACACCATATATTTT
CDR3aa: CASSAEESSGNTIYF

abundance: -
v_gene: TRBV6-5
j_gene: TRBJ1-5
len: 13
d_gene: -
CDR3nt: TGTGCCAGCAGCAGGGTGGGCAATCAGCCCCAGCATTTT
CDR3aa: CASSRVGNQPQHF

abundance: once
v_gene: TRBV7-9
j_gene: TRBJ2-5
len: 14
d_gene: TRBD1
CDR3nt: TGTGCCAGCAGGGTACAGGGGGCTAAAGAGACCCAGTACTTC
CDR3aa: CASRVQGAKETQYF

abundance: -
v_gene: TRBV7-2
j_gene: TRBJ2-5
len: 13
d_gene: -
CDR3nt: TGTGCCAGCAGCCGGGGGGCCCAAGAGACCCAGTACTTC
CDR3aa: CASSRGAQETQYF

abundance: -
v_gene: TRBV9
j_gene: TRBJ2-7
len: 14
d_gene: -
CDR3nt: TGTGCCAGCAGCGTAGATTTTAGCTCCTACGAGCAGTACTTC
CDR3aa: CASSVDFSSYEQYF

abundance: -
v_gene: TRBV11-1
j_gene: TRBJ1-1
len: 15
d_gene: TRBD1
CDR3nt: TGTGCCAGCAGCTACAACAGGGGACGGAACACTGAAGCTTTCTTT
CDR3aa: CASSYNRGRNTEAFF

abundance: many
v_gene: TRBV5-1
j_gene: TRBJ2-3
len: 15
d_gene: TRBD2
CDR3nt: TGCGCCAGCAGCTATAGCGGGAGGAGCACAGATACGCAGTATTTT
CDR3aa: CASSYSGRSTDTQYF

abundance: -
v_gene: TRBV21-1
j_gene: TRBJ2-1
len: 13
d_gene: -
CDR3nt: TGTGCCAGCGGACCGGACAGAAACAATGAGCAGTTCTTC
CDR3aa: CASGPDRNNEQFF

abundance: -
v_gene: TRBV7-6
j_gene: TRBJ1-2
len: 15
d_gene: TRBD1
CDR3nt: TGTGCCAGCAGCTTGCGGGCAGGGGGAACCTATGGCTACACCTTC
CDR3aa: CASSLRAGGTYGYTF

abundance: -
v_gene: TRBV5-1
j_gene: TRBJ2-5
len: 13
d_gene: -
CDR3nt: TGCGCCAGCAGCTTTGGGCAGCAAGGGACCCAGTACTTC
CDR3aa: CASSFGQQGTQYF

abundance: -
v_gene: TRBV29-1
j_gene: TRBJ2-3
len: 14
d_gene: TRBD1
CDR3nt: TGCAGCGTTGAGGACAGGACTAGCACAGATACGCAGTATTTT
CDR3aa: CSVEDRTSTDTQYF

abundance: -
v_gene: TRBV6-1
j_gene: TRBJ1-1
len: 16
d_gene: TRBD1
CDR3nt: TGTGCCAGCAGTGGAGGACAGGGGCGTTGGAACACTGAAGCTTTCTTT
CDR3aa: CASSGGQGRWNTEAFF

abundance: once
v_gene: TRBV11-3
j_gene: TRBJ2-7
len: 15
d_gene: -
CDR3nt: TGTGCCAGCAGCTTAGGACGCGGTAGCTCCTACGAGCAGTACTTC
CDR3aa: CASSLGRGSSYEQYF

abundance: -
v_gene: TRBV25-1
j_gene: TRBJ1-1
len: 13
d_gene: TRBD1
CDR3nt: TGTGCCAGCAGGGGACAGGGTAGGGCTGAAGCTTTCTTT
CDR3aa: CASRGQGRAEAFF